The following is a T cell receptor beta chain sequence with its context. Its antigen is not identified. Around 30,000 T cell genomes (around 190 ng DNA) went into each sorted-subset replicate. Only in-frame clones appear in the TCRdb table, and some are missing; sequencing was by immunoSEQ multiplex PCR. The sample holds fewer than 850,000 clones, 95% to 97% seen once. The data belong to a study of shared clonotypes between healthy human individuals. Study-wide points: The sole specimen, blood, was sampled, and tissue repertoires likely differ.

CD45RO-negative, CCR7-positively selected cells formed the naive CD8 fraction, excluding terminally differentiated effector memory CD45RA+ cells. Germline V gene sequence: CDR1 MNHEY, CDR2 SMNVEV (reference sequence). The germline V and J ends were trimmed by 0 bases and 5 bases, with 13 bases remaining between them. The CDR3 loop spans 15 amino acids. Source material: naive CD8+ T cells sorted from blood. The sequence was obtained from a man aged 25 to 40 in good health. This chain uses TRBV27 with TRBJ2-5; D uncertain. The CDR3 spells CASSLSEVSPETQYF. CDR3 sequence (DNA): TGTGCCAGCAGTTTATCCGAAGTCTCCCCGGAGACCCAGTACTTC.